This entry lists 17 T cell receptor beta chains sequenced from one sample in a study of blood T cell repertoires in COVID-19 (dated by TCRdb to 2018 to 2021). The library was built by means of the immunoSEQ multiplex PCR assay. The table was pulled from immuneACCESS by TCRdb, which kept in-frame rearrangements only. Such tables lose some clones; where checked, under half of the loss comes from unresolved V genes, and the rest has no known cause. This sample comprises 120,000 or so clones, 65% to 90% of them detected only once. Together, the top ten hold roughly 6.7% of the sample. The material sequenced was peripheral blood. The receptors come from a man at least 80 years old with active or convalescent COVID-19.

The J gene is TRBJ2-5, the V gene TRBV12-5; 7 bases agree with TRBD2. The CDR3 is 20 residues long. The V gene end was trimmed by 2 bases and the J gene end by 3 bases; junction bases not matched to a gene: 21. In germline, CDR1 is LGHNT, CDR2 FRNRAP. The CDR3 DNA sequence: TGTGCTAGTGGTTTGTCAACCTTAACGATGACACTGCGGGGGAAAGAGACCCAGTACTTC. Translating it yields CASGLSTLTMTLRGKETQYF.

V and J are TRBV27 and TRBJ1-4; tentatively, D is TRBD1 (6 bases). CDR3 length: 15 amino acids. In germline, CDR1 is MNHEY, CDR2 SMNVEV (reference sequence). With 4 bases removed from V and 8 bases from J, the gap between germline ends came to 17 bases. The CDR3 spells CASSSVRGLKEKLFF. CDR3 DNA: TGTGCCAGCAGTTCAGTCAGGGGTCTAAAGGAAAAACTGTTTTTT.

This chain connects TRBV28 to TRBJ2-2; 8 positions match TRBD1. The V gene end was trimmed by 7 bases and the J gene end by 8 bases; junction bases not matched to a gene: 6. Germline V gene lookup returns CDR1 MDHEN and CDR2 SYDVKM. The CDR3 consists of 13 residues. This CDR3 reads CASTATGVGELFF. The CDR3 DNA sequence: TGTGCCAGCACCGCGACAGGGGTAGGGGAGCTGTTTTTT.

In this sample, this clone turned up many times. This chain uses TRBV5-4 with TRBJ1-2, with D unresolved. V lost 2 bases, J lost 2 bases, and 16 bases lay in between. Per the germline V gene, CDR1 is SGHNT and CDR2 is YYREEE (reference sequence). This CDR3 is built from 16 residues. The CDR3 nucleotides are TGTGCCAGCAGCTTCAATAGCGGAGGCCGCAACTATGGCTACACCTTC. Its translation is CASSFNSGGRNYGYTF.

The V call is TRBV2, the J call TRBJ2-3; D remains unclear. V gave up 8 bases and J gave up 6 bases, with 15 bases separating them. Germline V CDR1 and CDR2: SNHLY, FYNNEI. This CDR3 has 13 amino acids. The CDR3 region has the DNA TGTGCCAGCGGTCGTGGCGCGCGGGATACGCAGTATTTT. It yields the protein CASGRGARDTQYF.

This clone showed up just once. V is TRBV7-9 and J is TRBJ2-7, with 7 bases aligning to TRBD1. The germline CDR1 and CDR2 sequences are SEHNR and FQNEAQ (reference sequence). The V and J ends lost 4 bases and 6 bases, in that order; junction bases with no gene match: 3. This CDR3 has 12 amino acids. The CDR3 loop is CASSSTGFEQYF. In nucleotides, the CDR3 is TGTGCCAGCAGCTCGACAGGGTTCGAGCAGTACTTC.

The gene calls are TRBV5-6 and TRBJ1-3, with D hard to call. Trimming removed 1 base from V and 4 bases from J, with 9 bases in between. This CDR3 comprises 14 residues. Germline CDR1 SGHDT, CDR2 YYEEEE. CDR3 sequence (DNA): TGTGCCAGCAGCTTGTCTAATCGGGGAAACACCATATATTTT. This encodes CASSLSNRGNTIYF.

This chain links TRBV9 with TRBJ2-7, with a tentative D call TRBD1 (6 bases). The germline CDR1 and CDR2 sequences are SGDLS and YYNGEE. The CDR3 spans 15 residues. Trimming left V 3 bases short and J 0 bases short, with 13 bases between. The CDR3 DNA follows: TGTGCCAGCAGCGCCTCTTTGGACAGCTCCTACGAGCAGTACTTC. It translates to CASSASLDSSYEQYF.

The chain couples TRBV2 to TRBJ1-5; 9 nucleotides match TRBD1. The CDR3 loop spans 15 amino acids. Germline trimming cut 6 bases from V and 4 bases from J; bases unmatched to any gene: 7. Germline V lookup: CDR1 SNHLY, CDR2 FYNNEI. CDR3 protein: CASRAGQGRNQPQHF. CDR3 nucleotides: TGTGCCAGCAGGGCTGGACAGGGGAGGAATCAGCCCCAGCATTTT.

The chain links TRBV12-5 to TRBJ1-2; D is perhaps TRBD1 (5 bases). This CDR3 has 13 residues. CDR1 is LGHNT, CDR2 FRNRAP, per germline. Trimming took off 1 base at V and 8 bases at J, with 11 bases between the two ends. The CDR3 nucleotides are TGTGCTAGTGGTTTGGGAGACAGAGAAGGCTACACCTTC. It specifies CASGLGDREGYTF.

The chain links TRBV5-6 to TRBJ1-3, with D unresolved. Looked up from germline, CDR1 is SGHDT and CDR2 is YYEEEE. The CDR3 has 15 residues. V was clipped by 4 bases and J by 1 base, with 12 bases between them. The CDR3 spells CASSRSLISGNTIYF. The CDR3 DNA reads TGTGCCAGCAGCCGGTCGCTTATATCTGGAAACACCATATATTTT.

V usage is TRBV4-1 and J usage is TRBJ1-3, with 7 bases identical to TRBD1. Germline loops: CDR1 MGHRA, CDR2 YSYEKL. This CDR3 is built from 15 residues. V gave up 2 bases and J gave up 10 bases; unmatched junction bases: 11. The CDR3 nucleotides are TGCGCCAGCAGCCAAATCGAGGGGGCCGAAGAGACCATATATTTT. This translates into CASSQIEGAEETIYF.

J is TRBJ2-2 and V is TRBV9; TRBD2 might be the D (6 bases). Germline assignment: CDR1 SGDLS and CDR2 YYNGEE. Trimming cost V 3 bases and J 3 bases, with 15 bases left between them. The CDR3 sequence is 16 residues long. CDR3 loop: CASSAYGTLHTGELFF. As DNA, the CDR3 is TGTGCCAGCAGCGCCTACGGGACTCTCCACACCGGGGAGCTGTTTTTT. The whole variable domain, filled in from reference TRBV9 and TRBJ2-2, reads DSGVTQTPKHLITATGQRVTLRCSPRSGDLSVYWYQQSLDQGLQFLIQYYNGEERAKGNILERFSAQQFPDLHSELNLSSLELGDSALYFCASSAYGTLHTGELFFGEGSRLTVL.

This clone was recorded once. V and J are TRBV6-5 and TRBJ1-6; no reliable D call. This CDR3 has 13 residues. V was shortened by 8 bases and J by 4 bases, with 9 bases between the two germline ends. Germline lookup yields CDR1 MNHEY and CDR2 SVGAGI. CDR3 coding DNA: TGTGCCAGCTTTGCAGTTTATAATTCACCCCTCCACTTT. Protein: CASFAVYNSPLHF.

The rearrangement uses TRBV27 and TRBJ2-7; maybe TRBD1 (6 bases). The CDR3 covers 16 residues. Germline-derived CDR1 and CDR2 are MNHEY and SMNVEV (reference sequence). Between the trimmed V and J ends, which lost 5 bases and 0 bases, there was a span of 17 bases. The CDR3 region has the DNA TGTGCCAGCAGTACGAGACAGGCCCCAAGCTCCTACGAGCAGTACTTC. This encodes CASSTRQAPSSYEQYF.

This chain's CDR3 is CASSVQTGVKETQYF. In DNA form, the CDR3 reads TGCGCCAGCAGCGTACAGACAGGGGTAAAAGAGACCCAGTACTTC. V and J are TRBV5-1 and TRBJ2-5, with TRBD1 matching over 8 bases. Germline V gives CDR1 SGHRS, CDR2 YFSETQ. The CDR3 extends over 15 amino acids. V lost 4 bases, J lost 3 bases, and 8 bases stayed unmatched.

This chain links TRBV27 with TRBJ2-7, with TRBD1 matching over 9 bases. This CDR3 comprises 14 residues. The V segment lost 6 bases and the J segment 2 bases; nucleotides outside the gene matches: 5. The germline CDR1 and CDR2 sequences are MNHEY and SMNVEV (reference sequence). The DNA of the CDR3 is TGTGCCAGCAGCAAACAGGGGGCGCCCTACGAGCAGTACTTC. Encoded protein: CASSKQGAPYEQYF.